What follows are 17 T cell receptor beta chains derived from one specimen sequenced in a study of T cell responses to AZD1222 COVID-19 vaccine. The table came from immunoSEQ multiplex PCR; TCRdb's copy has only in-frame clones and leaves some out. In the table there are some 130,000 clones, around 86% of which are singletons. The specimen comprised peripheral blood, sampled on day 0 of AZD1222 vaccination. These receptors all come from an adult in good health.

This chain connects TRBV7-8 to TRBJ1-5; D is perhaps TRBD1 (6 bases). This CDR3 has 15 residues. Germline values: CDR1 SGHVS, CDR2 FQNEAQ. V lost 5 bases and J lost 6, with 17 bases in between. In DNA, the CDR3 is TGTGCCAGCAGCCTCACAGGGATCCCCGGTCAGCCCCAGCATTTT. This sequence encodes CASSLTGIPGQPQHF.

The genes are TRBV5-1 and TRBJ2-7, with TRBD1 as a possible D gene (6 bases). The CDR3 is 13 amino acids. Germline values: CDR1 SGHRS, CDR2 YFSETQ. V gave up 4 bases and J gave up 3 bases, with 11 bases separating them. As DNA, the CDR3 is TGCGCCAGCAGCCTACAGGGTAACTACGAGCAGTACTTC. It codes for CASSLQGNYEQYF.

The chain has TRBV3-1 (or the pseudogene TRBV3-2) and TRBJ1-2; maybe TRBD1 (6 bases). Germline V CDR1 and CDR2: LGHDT, YNNKEL (reference sequence). The CDR3 consists of 13 residues. The ends were cut back, 4 bases at V and 8 bases at J, with 14 bases in the middle. The CDR3 sequence is CASSRQTGDGYTF. The CDR3 DNA follows: TGTGCCAGCAGCCGTCAGACAGGAGACGGCTACACCTTC.

V usage is TRBV2 and J usage is TRBJ2-5, with a tentative D call TRBD1 (5 bases). The CDR3 has 14 amino acids. Germline CDR1 SNHLY, CDR2 FYNNEI. The V end lost 4 bases, the J end lost 5 bases, and 14 bases lay between the germline ends. The CDR3 sequence is CASSGGTRSETQYF. The DNA of the CDR3 is TGTGCCAGCAGTGGGGGCACCAGGAGCGAGACCCAGTACTTC.

Only one count was recorded for this clone. This chain links TRBV19 with TRBJ2-7, with D perhaps TRBD1 (6 bases). V dropped 5 bases and J dropped 2 bases, with 16 bases sitting between them. The CDR3 totals 15 residues. CDR1 and CDR2 from the germline V gene are LNHDA and SQIVND (reference sequence). The CDR3 region is CASSVAGVGPYEQYF. CDR3 nucleotide sequence: TGTGCCAGTAGTGTAGCAGGGGTGGGGCCCTACGAGCAGTACTTC.

This clone was counted ten times or more. This chain connects TRBV19 to TRBJ2-2; 8 nucleotides match TRBD1. Germline V CDR1 and CDR2: LNHDA, SQIVND (reference sequence). The CDR3 covers 19 residues. The V segment lost 1 base and the J segment 0 bases; nucleotides outside the gene matches: 10. For the CDR3, the DNA is TGTGCCAGTAGTATAGGGCAGGGGGCCACCTTGACGAACACCGGGGAGCTGTTTTTT. It is translated as CASSIGQGATLTNTGELFF. The full variable domain, its missing parts supplied by reference TRBV19 and TRBJ2-2, is DGGITQSPKYLFRKEGQNVTLSCEQNLNHDAMYWYRQDPGQGLRLIYYSQIVNDFQKGDIAEGYSVSREKKESFPLTVTSAQKNPTAFYLCASSIGQGATLTNTGELFFGEGSRLTVL.

This clone was found a few times. The chain is built from TRBV5-4 and TRBJ1-2; D remains ambiguous. This CDR3 comprises 13 residues. Germline lookup yields CDR1 SGHNT and CDR2 YYREEE (reference sequence). The germline V and J ends were trimmed by 2 bases and 8 bases, with 13 bases remaining between them. The CDR3 protein is CASSLGLLGGYTF. In nucleotides, the CDR3 is TGTGCCAGCAGCTTAGGATTACTAGGCGGCTACACCTTC.

This chain joins TRBV6-5 and TRBJ2-5, with D hard to call. The V gene lost 8 bases and the J gene lost 2 bases, with 15 bases spanning the gap. The CDR3 is 14 residues long. Looked up from germline, CDR1 is MNHEY and CDR2 is SVGAGI. CDR3 protein: CASLGFASQETQYF. CDR3 DNA: TGTGCCAGCTTAGGCTTCGCTTCTCAAGAGACCCAGTACTTC.

The chain employs TRBV6-5 and TRBJ2-3, with no clear D. The V gene's germline CDR1 is MNHEY and CDR2 SVGAGI. The CDR3 runs 13 residues. Trimming removed 2 bases from V and 2 bases from J, with 5 bases in between. CDR3 region: CASSYDITDTQYF. CDR3 coding DNA: TGTGCCAGCAGTTACGATATCACAGATACGCAGTATTTT.

The chain links TRBV19 to TRBJ1-1; weak D call: TRBD1 (5 bases). In germline, CDR1 is LNHDA, CDR2 SQIVND (reference sequence). CDR3 length equals 15 residues. V dropped 5 bases and J dropped 2 bases, with 15 bases sitting between them. CDR3 in amino acids: CASSHRQTSNTEAFF. The CDR3 coding sequence is TGTGCCAGTAGTCATCGACAGACTTCTAACACTGAAGCTTTCTTT.

V is TRBV7-2 and J is TRBJ1-1; no firm D call. The germline V gene encodes CDR1 SGHTA and CDR2 FQGNSA. The CDR3 totals 15 residues. Trimming shortened V by 0 bases and J by 0 bases, and 8 bases separated the two germline ends. CDR3 protein: CASSLARAVNTEAFF. The CDR3 DNA reads TGTGCCAGCAGCTTAGCGAGGGCGGTGAACACTGAAGCTTTCTTT.

This clone was observed a handful of times. The chain is built from TRBV5-3 and TRBJ2-7, with D possibly called TRBD1 or TRBD2 (5 bases each). TRBV5-3 is recorded as an ORF, its role being uncertain. The CDR3 loop spans 18 amino acids. The V gene lost 0 bases and the J gene lost 5 bases, with 24 bases spanning the gap. The CDR3 DNA reads TGTGCCAGAAGCTTGGACCTAAATCCGGGGCCCCTCAACGACGAGCAGTACTTC. As protein: CARSLDLNPGPLNDEQYF.

CDR3 sequence reads: CASSQDGQTGELFF. CDR3 in DNA: TGCGCCAGCAGCCAAGATGGACAGACCGGGGAGCTGTTTTTT. The chain has TRBV4-3 and TRBJ2-2; the D gene is possibly TRBD1 (6 bases). The CDR3 has 14 amino acids. CDR1 and CDR2 from the germline V gene are LGHNA and YSLEER. V was trimmed by 0 bases and J by 5 bases, leaving 7 bases between them.

The rearrangement links TRBV2 to TRBJ1-3; 7 bases agree with TRBD1. Germline loops: CDR1 SNHLY, CDR2 FYNNEI. V shed 5 bases, J shed 0 bases, and the junction held 13 bases outside the gene matches. The CDR3 extends over 18 amino acids. CDR3: CASSTGQLWAVSGNTIYF. The CDR3 region has the DNA TGTGCCAGCAGTACGGGACAGCTGTGGGCGGTCTCTGGAAACACCATATATTTT.

The rearrangement joins TRBV12-3 or TRBV12-4 to TRBJ2-1; 8 nucleotides match TRBD2. This CDR3 comprises 13 residues. V lost 6 bases to trimming and J lost 9 bases; unmatched junction nucleotides: 7. The CDR3 spells CASSIAGTTEQFF. DNA for the CDR3: TGTGCCAGCAGCATAGCGGGGACGACTGAGCAGTTCTTC.

The chain recombines TRBV11-2 with TRBJ2-1, with D unclear. The germline CDR1 and CDR2 sequences are SGHAT and FQNNGV. This CDR3 comprises 12 residues. V gave up 2 bases and J gave up 10 bases, with 9 bases separating them. CDR3 sequence reads: CASSLSELEQFF. The CDR3 nucleotides read TGTGCCAGCAGCTTATCCGAATTAGAGCAGTTCTTC.

The table lists this clone with a few counts. Within the sample, other DNA sequences also encode this same CDR3. The rearrangement joins TRBV7-2 to TRBJ1-6; no clear D. Trimming stripped 4 bases from V and 9 bases from J, with 13 bases between. Germline V gene lookup returns CDR1 SGHTA and CDR2 FQGNSA. The CDR3 length is 14 residues. The DNA of the CDR3 is TGTGCCAGCAGCTGGGATTCTTCGGGTTCACCCCTCCACTTT. Its translation: CASSWDSSGSPLHF. The full variable domain, its missing parts supplied by reference TRBV7-2 and TRBJ1-6, is GAGVSQSPSNKVTEKGKDVELRCDPISGHTALYWYRQSLGQGLEFLIYFQGNSAPDKSGLPSDRFSAERTGGSVSTLTIQRTQQEDSAVYLCASSWDSSGSPLHFGNGTRLTVT.